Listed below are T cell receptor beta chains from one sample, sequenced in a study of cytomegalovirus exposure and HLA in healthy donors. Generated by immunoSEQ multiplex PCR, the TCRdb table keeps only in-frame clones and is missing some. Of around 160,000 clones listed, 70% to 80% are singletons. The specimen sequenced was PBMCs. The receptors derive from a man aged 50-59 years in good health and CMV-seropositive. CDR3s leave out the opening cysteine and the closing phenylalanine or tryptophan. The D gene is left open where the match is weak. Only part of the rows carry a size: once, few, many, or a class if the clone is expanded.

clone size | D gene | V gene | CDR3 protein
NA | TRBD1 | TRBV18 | ASSPGQRDQPQH
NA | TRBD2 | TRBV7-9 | ASSLGGGEQF
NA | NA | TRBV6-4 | ASPQSNQPQH
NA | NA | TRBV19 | ASSPSSGKNTQY
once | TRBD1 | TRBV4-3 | ASSQDALGQGNNEQF
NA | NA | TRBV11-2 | ASSPEEGSGYT
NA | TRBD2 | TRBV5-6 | ASSSGPGGAGEQY
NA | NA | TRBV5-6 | ASSLVERDTEAF
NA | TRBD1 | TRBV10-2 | ASSGQGGPYNEQF
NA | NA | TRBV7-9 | ASSLDSGGPLFSDGYT
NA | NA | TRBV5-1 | ASSFQQVPGTEAF
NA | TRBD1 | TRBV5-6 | ASSLLIGGGYNEQF
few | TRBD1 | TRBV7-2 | ASSHTGGAGDTQY
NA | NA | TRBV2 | ASSPTPQGGQETQY
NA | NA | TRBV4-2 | ASSQERGSNQPQH
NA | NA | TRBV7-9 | ASSSSLYRVGDTQY
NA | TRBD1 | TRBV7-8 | ASNLGQPYNEQF
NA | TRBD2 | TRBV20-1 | SASEGLGQF
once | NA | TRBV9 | ASSVAGANQPQH
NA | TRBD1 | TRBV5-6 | ASRGDREVFYEQY
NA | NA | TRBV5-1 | ASSSTGTSNEKLF
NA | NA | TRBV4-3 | ASSRVAGGDYYGYT
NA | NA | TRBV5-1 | ASSTDSKTQY
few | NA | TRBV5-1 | ASSFLTDSSYEQY
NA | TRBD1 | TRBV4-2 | ASSQEAGGGRQPQH
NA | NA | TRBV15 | ATSKTPSSYNEQF
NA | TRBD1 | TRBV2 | ASREQGTGYT